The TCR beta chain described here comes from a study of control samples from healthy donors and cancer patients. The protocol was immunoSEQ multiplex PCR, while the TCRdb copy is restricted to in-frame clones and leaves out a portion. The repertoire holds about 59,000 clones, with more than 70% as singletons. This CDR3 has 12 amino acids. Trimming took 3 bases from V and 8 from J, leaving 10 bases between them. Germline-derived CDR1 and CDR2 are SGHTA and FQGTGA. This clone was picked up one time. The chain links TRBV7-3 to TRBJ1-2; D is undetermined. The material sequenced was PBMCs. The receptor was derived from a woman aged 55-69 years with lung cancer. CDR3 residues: CASSFRTLGYTF. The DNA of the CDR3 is TGTGCCAGCAGCTTTAGGACTCTCGGCTACACCTTC. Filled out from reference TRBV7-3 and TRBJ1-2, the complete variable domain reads GAGVSQTPSNKVTEKGKYVELRCDPISGHTALYWYRQSLGQGPEFLIYFQGTGAADDSGLPNDRFFAVRPEGSVSTLKIQRTERGDSAVYLCASSFRTLGYTFGSGTRLTVV.